Below are 14 T cell receptor beta chains sequenced from a single sample in a study of T cell responses to AZD1222 COVID-19 vaccine. Measured with immunoSEQ multiplex PCR; TCRdb has only the in-frame clones, and not every one. The sample gives around 160,000 clones, roughly nine tenths of which show up once; roughly 4.7% is in the top ten. Sequenced material: peripheral blood, taken on day 0 of AZD1222 vaccination. Receptor source: an adult in good health.

This clone was seen only a few times. The chain recombines TRBV6-2 or TRBV6-3 with TRBJ1-3; TRBD1 is a possible D gene (5 bases). V was shortened by 2 bases and J by 2 bases, with 13 bases between the two germline ends. This CDR3 has 16 residues. Germline V CDR1 and CDR2: MNHEY, SVGEGT. DNA for the CDR3: TGTGCCAGCAGTTACGCAGGGTATCGCGCTGGAAACACCATATATTTT. The encoded protein is CASSYAGYRAGNTIYF.

The rearrangement links TRBV6-5 to TRBJ2-7, with 7 bases matching TRBD2. Per the germline V gene, CDR1 is MNHEY and CDR2 is SVGAGI. The CDR3 runs to 15 residues. J was trimmed by 0 bases and V by 4 bases; bases with no gene match: 6. CDR3: CASSFGLGLSYEQYF. CDR3 DNA sequence: TGTGCCAGCAGTTTCGGACTAGGGCTCTCCTACGAGCAGTACTTC.

The chain links TRBV19 to TRBJ1-5; 8 bases are a match to TRBD1. V was clipped by 5 bases and J by 5 bases; unmatched bases: 14. The CDR3 covers 17 residues. Germline CDR1 LNHDA, CDR2 SQIVND (reference sequence). In DNA form, the CDR3 reads TGTGCCAGTAGTGGCCGGACAGGGAGAAGCAAAGATCAGCCCCAGCATTTT. Translating it yields CASSGRTGRSKDQPQHF.

V usage is TRBV28 and J usage is TRBJ2-3; D may be TRBD2 (6 bases). CDR3 length: 15 amino acids. V gave up 7 bases and J gave up 1 base, with 15 bases separating them. Germline CDR1 reads MDHEN; CDR2 reads SYDVKM. The CDR3 DNA reads TGTGCCAGCAACCTTGTGGCTAGCGGCACAGATACGCAGTATTTT. Amino acids: CASNLVASGTDTQYF.

This clone appeared a single time. The chain has TRBV5-1 and TRBJ1-2; D is possibly TRBD1 (6 bases). Trimming pared 3 bases from V and 5 bases from J, leaving 14 bases between. Germline values: CDR1 SGHRS, CDR2 YFSETQ. This CDR3 spans 14 amino acids. Written as DNA, the CDR3 is TGCGCCAGCAGCTCGGACGGGGGGCGGTATGGCTACACCTTC. This codes for CASSSDGGRYGYTF. The full variable domain, its missing parts supplied by reference TRBV5-1 and TRBJ1-2, is KAGVTQTPRYLIKTRGQQVTLSCSPISGHRSVSWYQQTPGQGLQFLFEYFSETQRNKGNFPGRFSGRQFSNSRSEMNVSTLELGDSALYLCASSSDGGRYGYTFGSGTRLTVV.

The rearrangement links TRBV28 to TRBJ2-2; D remains unclear. Deletions cut 4 bases from V and 7 bases from J, with 19 bases between. This CDR3 is built from 16 residues. From germline, CDR1 is MDHEN and CDR2 SYDVKM. CDR3 in DNA: TGTGCCAGCAGTTCCCTCAAAAGTTCGGATTTCGGGGAGCTGTTTTTT. It codes for CASSSLKSSDFGELFF.

This clone is medium-sized in the sample. The J gene is TRBJ2-3, the V gene TRBV6-1, with TRBD2 identical over 11 bases. The V gene's germline CDR1 is MNHNS and CDR2 SASEGT. Trimming took 2 bases from V and 4 from J; bases not matched to a gene: 2. CDR3 size: 15 residues. CDR3 region: CASSELAGGPDTQYF. DNA for the CDR3: TGTGCCAGCAGTGAACTAGCGGGAGGCCCAGATACGCAGTATTTT.

The V call is TRBV4-3, the J call TRBJ2-1; no reliable D call. The CDR3 contains 15 residues. Trimming stripped 3 bases from V and 3 bases from J, with 12 bases between. Germline loops: CDR1 LGHNA, CDR2 YSLEER. This CDR3 reads CASSQPGSYYNEQFF. CDR3 nucleotide sequence: TGCGCCAGCAGCCAGCCCGGATCCTACTACAATGAGCAGTTCTTC.

This clone was seen only a few times. The chain combines TRBV7-3 with TRBJ2-7; perhaps D is TRBD1 or TRBD2 (5 bases each). The germline gives CDR1 SGHTA, CDR2 FQGTGA. With 5 bases removed from V and 2 bases from J, the gap between germline ends came to 16 bases. The CDR3 extends over 15 amino acids. DNA of the CDR3: TGTGCCAGCAGCAAAAGGGGTGGGAGCCCCTACGAGCAGTACTTC. Protein: CASSKRGGSPYEQYF.

J is TRBJ2-7 and V is TRBV4-3, with a possible D match to TRBD2 (6 bases). V lost 4 bases to trimming and J lost 7 bases, with 20 bases between them. The germline V gene encodes CDR1 LGHNA and CDR2 YSLEER. CDR3 length: 15 amino acids. CDR3 bases: TGCGCCAGCAGCCGAACCGGGGGAGCGAGTGCAGAGCAGTACTTC. Translated: CASSRTGGASAEQYF.

The chain links TRBV25-1 to TRBJ1-2; the match to TRBD1 covers 10 bases. Trimming took 7 bases from V and 8 from J; bases not matched to a gene: 7. The CDR3 runs 13 residues. Germline V gene data show CDR1 as MGHDK and CDR2 as SYGVNS. The CDR3 coding sequence is TGTGCCAGCAAGGGACAGGGGTGGGGAGGCTACACCTTC. It yields the protein CASKGQGWGGYTF.

The V call is TRBV4-2, the J call TRBJ2-7; perhaps TRBD2 as D (6 bases). The germline V gene has CDR1 LGHNA and CDR2 YNFKEQ. The CDR3 contains 15 residues. Trimming took 0 bases from V and 6 from J, leaving 15 bases between them. DNA for the CDR3: TGTGCCAGCAGCCAAGATCGGGTGGGAGGATTCGAGCAGTACTTC. Its protein is CASSQDRVGGFEQYF.

The rearrangement uses TRBV2 and TRBJ1-5; D perhaps matches TRBD1 (6 bases). The germline V gene has CDR1 SNHLY and CDR2 FYNNEI. The CDR3 totals 13 residues. V was trimmed by 11 bases and J by 4 bases, leaving 15 bases between them. CDR3 protein: CAARTGLNQPQHF. The CDR3 DNA reads TGTGCCGCCCGCACAGGGCTAAATCAGCCCCAGCATTTT.

The chain links TRBV5-4 to TRBJ1-5; possible D gene TRBD1, 5 bases. The V gene lost 4 bases and the J gene lost 1 base, with 15 bases spanning the gap. The CDR3 is made up of 16 amino acids. Germline CDR1 reads SGHNT; CDR2 reads YYREEE (reference sequence). The CDR3 DNA is TGTGCCAGCAGCAACAGTGGGGGTCGGAGCAATCAGCCCCAGCATTTT. This encodes CASSNSGGRSNQPQHF.